These 31 T cell receptor beta chains came from one sample sequenced in a study of OX40 agonist ivuxolimab in advanced cancers. Assay used: immunoSEQ multiplex PCR; TCRdb lists only in-frame clones, some missing. The sample shows approximately 100,000 clones, 91% of them seen only once. The sequencing here drew on CD4+ or CD8+ T cells sorted from blood, taken in a trial of the OX40 agonist ivuxolimab. The receptor source for this set is an adult with an advanced solid tumor such as melanoma, head and neck, liver or kidney cancer.

This chain joins TRBV7-9 and TRBJ2-1, with D perhaps matching TRBD2 (6 bases). Per the germline V gene, CDR1 is SEHNR and CDR2 is FQNEAQ (reference sequence). V was pared by 5 bases and J by 6 bases, with 20 bases between. The CDR3 runs to 16 residues. The CDR3: CASSLRAGATPNEQFF. The CDR3 DNA sequence: TGTGCCAGCAGCCTCCGAGCGGGTGCGACACCCAATGAGCAGTTCTTC.

This sequence joins TRBV6-9 and TRBJ1-1; D ambiguous. This CDR3 is 13 amino acids long. V was cut by 6 bases and J by 11 bases, with 19 bases left in between. Germline lookup yields CDR1 MNHGY and CDR2 SVAAGI. CDR3 coding DNA: TGTGCCAGCAGCCCCGGGGTGACCAGTCGGGCTTTCTTT. Translation gives CASSPGVTSRAFF.

V and J are TRBV9 and TRBJ2-3; D is undetermined. Looked up from germline, CDR1 is SGDLS and CDR2 is YYNGEE. The CDR3 covers 13 residues. V was trimmed by 4 bases and J by 2 bases, leaving 8 bases between them. The CDR3 protein is CASSPLFTDTQYF. The CDR3 DNA follows: TGTGCCAGCAGCCCACTTTTCACAGATACGCAGTATTTT.

This clone was seen more than once but under ten times. The chain combines TRBV21-1 with TRBJ1-5. TRBV21-1 is marked as a pseudogene. This CDR3 is built from 16 residues. The CDR3 bases are TGTGCCAGCAGCAAAGGGAGCGGTGATAGCAATCAGCCCCAGCATTTT. Translation gives CASSKGSGDSNQPQHF.

The V gene is TRBV9, the J gene TRBJ2-7; D gene uncertain. Germline V gene lookup returns CDR1 SGDLS and CDR2 YYNGEE. CDR3 length: 13 residues. Trimming left V 4 bases short and J 4 bases short, with 12 bases between. For the CDR3, the DNA is TGTGCCAGCAGCCCACGACTGGGGTACGAGCAGTACTTC. The encoded protein is CASSPRLGYEQYF.

CDR3 nucleotides: TGTGCCATCAGTGAATCGGGAGGGCCTTACGAGCAGTACTTC. Encoded protein: CAISESGGPYEQYF. V is TRBV10-3 and J is TRBJ2-7; TRBD2 matches at 8 bases. V shed 3 bases and J 4 bases; nucleotides not matched to a gene: 5. The CDR3 spans 14 residues. Germline values: CDR1 ENHRY, CDR2 SYGVKD.

In DNA, the CDR3 is TGTGCCAGCTCACCAACACTAGCGGGAGGACATGAGCAGTACTTC. Residues: CASSPTLAGGHEQYF. This chain links TRBV18 with TRBJ2-7; 12 positions agree with TRBD2. Germline lookup yields CDR1 KGHSH and CDR2 LQKENI. The CDR3 is 15 residues long. The V and J ends lost 2 bases and 7 bases, in that order; junction bases with no gene match: 6. Using reference TRBV18 and TRBJ2-7 for the parts outside the CDR3, the full variable domain is NAGVMQNPRHLVRRRGQEARLRCSPMKGHSHVYWYRQLPEEGLKFMVYLQKENIIDESGMPKERFSAEFPKEGPSILRIQQVVRGDSAAYFCASSPTLAGGHEQYFGPGTRLTVT.

The chain has TRBV6-6 and TRBJ2-1, with D possibly TRBD2 on 6 matching bases. Germline V gene sequence: CDR1 MNHNY, CDR2 SVGAGI (reference sequence). Trimming cost V 5 bases and J 0 bases, with 14 bases left between them. CDR3 size: 16 residues. The CDR3 nucleotides read TGTGCCAGCAGTACTAGCACCCCCGGCTCCTACAATGAGCAGTTCTTC. It specifies CASSTSTPGSYNEQFF.

The rearrangement links TRBV9 to TRBJ1-1; 10 bases align to TRBD1. This CDR3 region has 16 residues. The ends lost 4 bases at V and 4 bases at J; junction bases unmatched: 10. CDR1 is SGDLS, CDR2 YYNGEE, per germline. The CDR3 protein is CASSIDRGHTGTEAFF. DNA of the CDR3: TGTGCCAGCAGCATCGACAGGGGGCATACGGGCACTGAAGCTTTCTTT.

This chain connects TRBV11-2 to TRBJ1-3, with 7 bases matching TRBD1. From germline, CDR1 is SGHAT and CDR2 FQNNGV. With V trimmed by 5 bases and J by 9 bases, 16 bases remained unmatched. The CDR3 covers 16 residues. CDR3 amino acids: CASSTPMTGTDGTIYF. CDR3 sequence (DNA): TGTGCCAGCAGCACCCCTATGACAGGGACGGACGGCACCATATATTTT.

The rearrangement joins TRBV6-5 to TRBJ2-7, with 7 bases that match TRBD2. The V gene's germline CDR1 is MNHEY and CDR2 SVGAGI. The ends lost 2 bases at V and 1 base at J; junction bases unmatched: 8. This CDR3 comprises 16 residues. CDR3 region: CASSYAASGLSYEQYF. CDR3 coding DNA: TGTGCCAGCAGTTACGCGGCTAGCGGACTTTCCTACGAGCAGTACTTC.

The V gene is TRBV7-2, the J gene TRBJ2-1; D is perhaps TRBD1 or TRBD2 (5 bases each). The CDR3 spans 16 residues. Germline V gene data show CDR1 as SGHTA and CDR2 as FQGNSA. V lost 6 bases, J lost 6 bases, and 21 bases lay in between. This chain's CDR3 is CASRVSSSRGANEQFF. For the CDR3, the DNA is TGTGCCAGCAGGGTATCTAGCTCCAGAGGGGCCAATGAGCAGTTCTTC.

The chain employs TRBV25-1 and TRBJ2-1, with 10 positions matching TRBD1. The J segment lost 2 bases and the V segment lost 3 bases, leaving 1 base of the junction unmatched. CDR1 is MGHDK and CDR2 is SYGVNS in the germline V gene. The CDR3 is made up of 15 amino acids. As DNA, the CDR3 is TGTGCCAGCAGTGACGGACAGGGGGCCTACAATGAGCAGTTCTTC. Translating gives CASSDGQGAYNEQFF.

The rearrangement joins TRBV6-5 to TRBJ1-1; D might be TRBD1 (5 bases). CDR3 size: 14 residues. The ends were cut back, 0 bases at V and 2 bases at J, with 7 bases in the middle. Germline CDR1 MNHEY, CDR2 SVGAGI. DNA for the CDR3: TGTGCCAGCAGTTACTCTAGGGGAAACACTGAAGCTTTCTTT. It yields the protein CASSYSRGNTEAFF.

The CDR3 nucleotides read TGTGCCATCAGGGATCACTCTGGAAACACCATATATTTT. Translation gives CAIRDHSGNTIYF. The chain uses TRBV28 and TRBJ1-3, with a weak D call TRBD1 (5 bases). The length of the CDR3 is 13 residues. Deletions cut 10 bases from V and 0 bases from J, with 10 bases between. The germline V gene encodes CDR1 MDHEN and CDR2 SYDVKM.

This rearrangement joins TRBV6-5 to TRBJ2-1, with TRBD2 matching 7 bases. CDR1 is MNHEY, CDR2 SVGAGI, per germline. V lost 5 bases, J lost 3 bases, and 7 bases stayed unmatched. The CDR3 is made up of 15 amino acids. The CDR3 region is CASSTSRDYYNEQFF. CDR3 nucleotide sequence: TGTGCCAGCAGTACCAGTAGGGACTACTACAATGAGCAGTTCTTC.

The rearrangement uses TRBV9 and TRBJ2-5; perhaps TRBD2 as D (5 bases). The CDR3 length is 15 residues. From germline, CDR1 is SGDLS and CDR2 YYNGEE. V lost 0 bases to trimming and J lost 3 bases, with 12 bases between them. The CDR3, as DNA: TGTGCCAGCAGCGTAGGAGCTAGCAGAGAAGAGACCCAGTACTTC. Amino acids: CASSVGASREETQYF.

The rearrangement uses TRBV5-1 and TRBJ2-5; possibly TRBD2 for D (7 bases). The CDR3 loop spans 15 amino acids. V dropped 4 bases and J dropped 2 bases, with 15 bases sitting between them. The germline V gene has CDR1 SGHRS and CDR2 YFSETQ. CDR3 sequence (DNA): TGCGCCAGCAGCCGGAGGGGGGGCGAACAAGAGACCCAGTACTTC. This sequence encodes CASSRRGGEQETQYF. Using reference TRBV5-1 and TRBJ2-5 for the parts outside the CDR3, the full variable domain is KAGVTQTPRYLIKTRGQQVTLSCSPISGHRSVSWYQQTPGQGLQFLFEYFSETQRNKGNFPGRFSGRQFSNSRSEMNVSTLELGDSALYLCASSRRGGEQETQYFGPGTRLLVL.

This chain connects TRBV2 to TRBJ1-1, with D tentatively TRBD1 (5 bases). This CDR3 region has 14 residues. Germline V gene data show CDR1 as SNHLY and CDR2 as FYNNEI. Trimming left V 6 bases short and J 0 bases short, with 11 bases between. CDR3 sequence reads: CASRPTELNTEAFF. CDR3 in DNA: TGTGCCAGCAGGCCGACAGAGTTGAACACTGAAGCTTTCTTT.

This clone showed up just once. This chain joins TRBV29-1 and TRBJ2-7, with D possibly being TRBD1 (6 bases). This CDR3 comprises 13 residues. The V gene's germline CDR1 is SQVTM and CDR2 ANQGSEA. Trimming removed 6 bases at V and 1 base at J, with 13 bases between. The CDR3 sequence is CSVGDRTSYEQYF. The CDR3 bases are TGCAGCGTCGGAGACAGGACATCCTACGAGCAGTACTTC.

The chain links TRBV20-1 to TRBJ2-5; D not certain. V lost 6 bases to trimming and J lost 3 bases, with 5 bases between them. The CDR3 consists of 10 residues. CDR1 DFQATT and CDR2 SNEGSKA come from the germline V gene (reference sequence). CDR3 loop: CSAEKETQYF. CDR3 coding DNA: TGCAGTGCGGAAAAAGAGACCCAGTACTTC.

The CDR3 sequence: CASSLGRVALEQYF. In DNA form, the CDR3 reads TGTGCCAGCAGCTTAGGGCGGGTAGCCTTGGAGCAGTACTTC. The rearrangement uses TRBV11-2 and TRBJ2-7; perhaps TRBD2 as D (5 bases). Germline-derived CDR1 and CDR2 are SGHAT and FQNNGV. The CDR3 is 14 residues long. The V and J ends lost 1 base and 7 bases respectively, with 14 bases between them.

This chain uses TRBV5-6 with TRBJ2-7; the D gene is possibly TRBD2 (5 bases). This CDR3 is built from 12 residues. The V and J ends lost 5 bases and 4 bases respectively, with 10 bases between them. The germline V gene encodes CDR1 SGHDT and CDR2 YYEEEE. Here the CDR3 reads CASSGLLYEQYF. As DNA, the CDR3 is TGTGCCAGCAGTGGACTGCTATACGAGCAGTACTTC.

This clone was recorded once. The chain carries TRBV5-6 and TRBJ2-1; D might be TRBD2 (5 bases). CDR1 is SGHDT and CDR2 is YYEEEE in the germline V gene. This CDR3 comprises 13 residues. V dropped 5 bases and J dropped 10 bases, with 16 bases sitting between them. This chain's CDR3 is CASSYRTPGEQFF. CDR3 in DNA: TGTGCCAGCAGTTACCGGACGCCGGGGGAGCAGTTCTTC.

The chain combines TRBV14 with TRBJ1-2; tentative D call: TRBD1 (5 bases). This CDR3 contains 14 residues. Germline V gene sequence: CDR1 SGHDN, CDR2 FVKESK. Deletions cut 4 bases from V and 9 bases from J, with 18 bases between. The CDR3 region has the DNA TGTGCCAGCAGCCTGGGGCAGAACCCTATCCGCTACACCTTC. Protein: CASSLGQNPIRYTF.

V is TRBV10-2 and J is TRBJ2-1, with D maybe TRBD1 (5 bases). V was trimmed by 6 bases and J by 1 base, leaving 13 bases between them. Germline values: CDR1 WSHSY, CDR2 SAAADI. This CDR3 comprises 15 residues. The CDR3 DNA reads as TGCGCCAGCAGACGGAAGGACACTTCCTACAATGAGCAGTTCTTC. Protein sequence: CASRRKDTSYNEQFF.

The gene calls are TRBV5-1 and TRBJ2-1; possible D gene TRBD2, 6 bases. Trimming removed 0 bases at V and 2 bases at J, with 21 bases between. The length of the CDR3 is 19 residues. Looked up from germline, CDR1 is SGHRS and CDR2 is YFSETQ. CDR3 nucleotide sequence: TGCGCCAGCAGCTTGGGACTGCCGTTATGGCGGGGAGCCTACAATGAGCAGTTCTTC. It specifies CASSLGLPLWRGAYNEQFF.

This clone was seen a single time. This rearrangement joins TRBV7-2 to TRBJ2-7; 11 positions agree with TRBD2. CDR3 size: 16 residues. Losses at the gene ends were 4 bases for V and 2 bases for J; bases not matched to a gene: 7. The V gene's germline CDR1 is SGHTA and CDR2 FQGNSA. The CDR3 protein is CASSSSQLAGAYEQYF. CDR3 DNA sequence: TGTGCCAGCAGCTCCAGTCAACTAGCGGGAGCCTACGAGCAGTACTTC.

V is TRBV9 and J is TRBJ2-3; 11 bases match TRBD2. The CDR3 spans 17 residues. Germline V CDR1 and CDR2: SGDLS, YYNGEE. The J segment lost 2 bases and the V segment lost 0 bases, leaving 5 bases of the junction unmatched. The CDR3 region is CASSVAGTSGYTDTQYF. The DNA of the CDR3 is TGTGCCAGCAGCGTAGCCGGGACTAGCGGATACACAGATACGCAGTATTTT.

This sequence joins TRBV18 and TRBJ2-1; maybe TRBD1 (5 bases). Trimming pared 3 bases from V and 10 bases from J, leaving 13 bases between. The germline V gene has CDR1 KGHSH and CDR2 LQKENI. This CDR3 is 13 amino acids long. In nucleotides, the CDR3 is TGTGCCAGCTCACCGGACACCTTCGGGGAGCAGTTCTTC. Protein sequence: CASSPDTFGEQFF. Supplemented by reference TRBV18 and TRBJ2-1, the full variable domain reads NAGVMQNPRHLVRRRGQEARLRCSPMKGHSHVYWYRQLPEEGLKFMVYLQKENIIDESGMPKERFSAEFPKEGPSILRIQQVVRGDSAAYFCASSPDTFGEQFFGPGTRLTVL.

The chain couples TRBV7-2 to TRBJ2-1, with D perhaps matching TRBD1 (6 bases). The CDR3 has 15 residues. CDR1 and CDR2 (germline): SGHTA, FQGNSA. Trimming shortened V by 5 bases and J by 6 bases, and 17 bases separated the two germline ends. CDR3 region: CASSPNRVLGNEQFF. The CDR3 bases are TGTGCCAGCAGCCCCAACAGGGTCCTGGGCAATGAGCAGTTCTTC.